Presented here are 9 T cell receptor beta chains from one specimen sequenced in a study of blood T cell repertoires in COVID-19. The table came from immunoSEQ multiplex PCR; TCRdb's copy has only in-frame clones and leaves some out. This table holds 100,000 to 150,000 clones, approximately 86% found once. The material sequenced was PBMCs or T cells enriched from blood (not recorded which). These receptor sequences come from a woman aged 45-65 years who had recovered from COVID-19.

The chain combines TRBV5-1 with TRBJ1-1; D is uncertain. Trimming pared 6 bases from V and 6 bases from J, leaving 18 bases between. This CDR3 spans 14 amino acids. Germline V gene sequence: CDR1 SGHRS, CDR2 YFSETQ. DNA for the CDR3: TGCGCCAGCACTATTGGAGAGCGACGGGCTGAAGCTTTCTTT. Encoded protein: CASTIGERRAEAFF.

The chain combines TRBV7-8 with TRBJ1-3; no clear D gene. Deletions cut 2 bases from V and 0 bases from J, with 11 bases between. The CDR3 sequence is 16 residues long. Germline CDR1 and CDR2: SGHVS and FQNEAQ. For the CDR3, the DNA is TGTGCCAGCAGCTTATATTACGGAGACTCTGGAAACACCATATATTTT. Translated: CASSLYYGDSGNTIYF.

This chain uses TRBV6-5 with TRBJ2-5, with a possible D match to TRBD1 (5 bases). The germline V gene has CDR1 MNHEY and CDR2 SVGAGI. Trimming removed 0 bases from V and 5 bases from J, with 10 bases in between. The length of the CDR3 is 14 residues. CDR3 nucleotide sequence: TGTGCCAGCAGTTACTCGAGGACAAGGGAGACCCAGTACTTC. Translation gives CASSYSRTRETQYF.

The chain recombines TRBV18 with TRBJ2-7; D is undetermined. Germline V CDR1 and CDR2: KGHSH, LQKENI. V was shortened by 3 bases and J by 4 bases, with 13 bases between the two germline ends. The CDR3 has 14 amino acids. CDR3 sequence reads: CASSPGSTGYEQYF. In nucleotides, the CDR3 is TGTGCCAGCTCACCCGGGTCTACCGGGTACGAGCAGTACTTC.

In regard to this clone: The junction departs from the called germline gene at one end, perhaps through a read error. As DNA, the CDR3 is TGTGCCAGCAGTAACTCCGGGACATCTGGAAGAGGCTACACCTTC. This translates into CASSNSGTSGRGYTF. The chain links TRBV6-6 to TRBJ1-2; a possible D gene is TRBD1 (6 bases). The germline CDR1 and CDR2 sequences are MNHNY and SVGAGI (reference sequence). The CDR3 is made up of 15 amino acids.

The chain is built from TRBV3-1 (or the pseudogene TRBV3-2) and TRBJ2-7, with TRBD2 identical over 9 bases. Germline V gene lookup returns CDR1 LGHDT and CDR2 YNNKEL (reference sequence). The CDR3 loop spans 14 amino acids. Trimming at V came to 4 bases and at J to 4 bases, leaving 5 bases not matched to a gene. The CDR3 reads CASSRSGGVYEQYF. CDR3 bases: TGTGCCAGCAGCCGTAGCGGGGGTGTGTACGAGCAGTACTTC.

Only one count was recorded for this clone. The chain links TRBV6-5 to TRBJ2-1; D remains ambiguous. The germline V and J ends were trimmed by 5 bases and 0 bases, with 8 bases remaining between them. The CDR3 has 14 amino acids. Germline assignment: CDR1 MNHEY and CDR2 SVGAGI. DNA of the CDR3: TGTGCCAGCAGTATACGGAGCTCCTACAATGAGCAGTTCTTC. As protein: CASSIRSSYNEQFF.

The gene calls are TRBV7-9 and TRBJ2-5; TRBD1 aligns across 10 bases. CDR1 and CDR2 from the germline V gene are SEHNR and FQNEAQ (reference sequence). The CDR3 has 15 amino acids. Germline trimming cut 5 bases from V and 4 bases from J; bases unmatched to any gene: 7. The chain's CDR3 is CASSPGTGVPETQYF. Written as DNA, the CDR3 is TGTGCCAGCAGCCCGGGGACAGGGGTCCCAGAGACCCAGTACTTC.

The V call is TRBV7-3, the J call TRBJ2-3; 16 bases map to TRBD2. V lost 3 bases and J lost 1; bases outside the gene matches: 10. The CDR3 sequence is 20 residues long. Germline V CDR1 and CDR2: SGHTA, FQGTGA. CDR3 amino acids: CASSFRPGLAGGPGTDTQYF. In nucleotides, the CDR3 is TGTGCCAGCAGCTTCCGTCCGGGACTAGCGGGGGGGCCCGGCACAGATACGCAGTATTTT.